The entry below describes one TCR beta chain. The data were obtained in a study of blood T cell repertoires in COVID-19. Study information: In each case, the material was cDNA or gDNA derived from T cells, B-cell-depleted T cells, or PBMCs.

The data were produced by immunoSEQ multiplex PCR, yet TCRdb's version contains in-frame clones alone and is incomplete. The data contain fewer than 300,000 clones, 75% to 90% of them singletons. Recruits, aged roughly 18 to 90 years, lived in roughly 22 US areas. Clinical history as reported by participants underpinned cohort assignment. The CDR3 sequence is 15 residues long. The germline CDR1 and CDR2 sequences are SNHLY and FYNNEI. The ends lost 6 bases at V and 4 bases at J; junction bases unmatched: 12. The TCR originated in a woman aged 25-40 years who had recovered from COVID-19. The rearrangement uses TRBV2 and TRBJ2-7; 7 nucleotides agree with TRBD1. Sequencing was carried out using PBMCs or T cells enriched from blood (not recorded which). The CDR3 nucleotides read TGTGCCAGCAGCGACACAGGGGCCTTCTTTTACGAGCAGTACTTC. Its protein product is CASSDTGAFFYEQYF.